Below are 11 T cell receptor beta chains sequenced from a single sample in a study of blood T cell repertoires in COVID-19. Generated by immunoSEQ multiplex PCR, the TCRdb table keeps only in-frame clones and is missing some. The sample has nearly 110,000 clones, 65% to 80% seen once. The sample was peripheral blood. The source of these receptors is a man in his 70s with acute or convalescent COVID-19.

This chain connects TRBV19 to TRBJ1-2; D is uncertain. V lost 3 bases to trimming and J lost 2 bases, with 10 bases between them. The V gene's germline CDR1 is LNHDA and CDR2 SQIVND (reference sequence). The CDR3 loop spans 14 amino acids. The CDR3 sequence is CASSIADGNYGYTF. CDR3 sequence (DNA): TGTGCCAGTAGTATCGCCGACGGGAACTATGGCTACACCTTC.

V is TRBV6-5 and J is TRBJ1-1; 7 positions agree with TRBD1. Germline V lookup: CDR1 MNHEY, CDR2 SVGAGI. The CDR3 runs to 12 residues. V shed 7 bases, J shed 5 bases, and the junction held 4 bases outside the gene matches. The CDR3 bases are TGTGCCAGCAAAGCAGGGGGGACTGAAGCTTTCTTT. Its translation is CASKAGGTEAFF.

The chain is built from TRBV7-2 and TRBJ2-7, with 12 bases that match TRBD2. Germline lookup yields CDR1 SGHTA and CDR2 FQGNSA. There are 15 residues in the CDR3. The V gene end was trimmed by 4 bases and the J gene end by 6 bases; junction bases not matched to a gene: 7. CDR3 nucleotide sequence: TGTGCCAGCAGCTCCCCTAGCGGGGGGGAAGCCGAGCAGTACTTC. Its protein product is CASSSPSGGEAEQYF.

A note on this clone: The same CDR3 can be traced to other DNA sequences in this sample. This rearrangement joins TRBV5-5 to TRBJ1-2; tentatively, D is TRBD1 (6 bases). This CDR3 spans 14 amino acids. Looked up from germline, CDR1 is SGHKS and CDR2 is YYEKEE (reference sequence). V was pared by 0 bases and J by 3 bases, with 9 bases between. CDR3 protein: CASSLGPGDYGYTF. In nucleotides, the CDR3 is TGTGCCAGCAGCTTGGGCCCAGGGGACTATGGCTACACCTTC.

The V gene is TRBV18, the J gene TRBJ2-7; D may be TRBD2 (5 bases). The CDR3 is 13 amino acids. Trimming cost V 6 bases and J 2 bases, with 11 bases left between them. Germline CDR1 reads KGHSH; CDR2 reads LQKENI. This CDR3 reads CASSGPGTYEQYF. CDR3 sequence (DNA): TGTGCCAGCTCCGGACCGGGGACCTACGAGCAGTACTTC. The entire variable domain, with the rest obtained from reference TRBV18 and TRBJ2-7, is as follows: NAGVMQNPRHLVRRRGQEARLRCSPMKGHSHVYWYRQLPEEGLKFMVYLQKENIIDESGMPKERFSAEFPKEGPSILRIQQVVRGDSAAYFCASSGPGTYEQYFGPGTRLTVT.

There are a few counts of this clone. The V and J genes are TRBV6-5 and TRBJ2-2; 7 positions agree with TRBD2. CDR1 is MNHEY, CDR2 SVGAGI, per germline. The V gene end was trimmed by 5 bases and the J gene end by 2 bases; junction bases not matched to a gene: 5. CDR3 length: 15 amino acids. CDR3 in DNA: TGTGCCAGCAGTAAGGGACTACATAACACCGGGGAGCTGTTTTTT. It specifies CASSKGLHNTGELFF.

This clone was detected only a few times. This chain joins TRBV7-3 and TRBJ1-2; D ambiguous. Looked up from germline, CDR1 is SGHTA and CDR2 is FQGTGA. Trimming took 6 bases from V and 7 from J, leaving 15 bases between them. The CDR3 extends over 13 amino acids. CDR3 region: CASREVVLSGYTF. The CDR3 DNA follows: TGTGCCAGCAGAGAAGTGGTTCTTAGTGGCTACACCTTC.

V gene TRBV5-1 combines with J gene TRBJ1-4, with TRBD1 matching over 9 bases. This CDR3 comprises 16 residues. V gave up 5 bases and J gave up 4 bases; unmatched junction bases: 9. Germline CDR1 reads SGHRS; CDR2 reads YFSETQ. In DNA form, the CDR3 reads TGCGCCAGCAGTTATACAGGGGGCACCGGTAATGAAAAACTGTTTTTT. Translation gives CASSYTGGTGNEKLFF. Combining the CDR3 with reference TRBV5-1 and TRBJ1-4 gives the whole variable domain KAGVTQTPRYLIKTRGQQVTLSCSPISGHRSVSWYQQTPGQGLQFLFEYFSETQRNKGNFPGRFSGRQFSNSRSEMNVSTLELGDSALYLCASSYTGGTGNEKLFFGSGTQLSVL.

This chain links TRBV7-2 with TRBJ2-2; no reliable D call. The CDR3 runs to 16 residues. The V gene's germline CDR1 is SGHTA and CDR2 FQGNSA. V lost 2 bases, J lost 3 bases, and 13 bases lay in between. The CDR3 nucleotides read TGTGCCAGCAGCTTAAGAAGTCTAGTGGACACCGGGGAGCTGTTTTTT. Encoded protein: CASSLRSLVDTGELFF.

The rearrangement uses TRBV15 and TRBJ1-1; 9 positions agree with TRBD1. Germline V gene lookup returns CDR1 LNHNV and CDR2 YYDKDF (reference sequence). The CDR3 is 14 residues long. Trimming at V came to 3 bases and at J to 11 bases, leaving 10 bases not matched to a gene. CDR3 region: CATSRAQGADLAFF. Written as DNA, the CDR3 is TGTGCCACCAGCAGGGCACAGGGGGCAGACTTGGCTTTCTTT.

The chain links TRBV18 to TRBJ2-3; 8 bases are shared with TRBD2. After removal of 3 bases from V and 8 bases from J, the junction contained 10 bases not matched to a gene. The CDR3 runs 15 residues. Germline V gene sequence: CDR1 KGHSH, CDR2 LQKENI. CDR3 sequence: CASSPGSGVESTQYF. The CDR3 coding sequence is TGTGCCAGCTCACCGGGTAGCGGGGTCGAGAGTACGCAGTATTTT.